This T cell receptor (beta chain) was captured by sequencing in a study of blood T cell repertoires in COVID-19. Overall study: COVID-19 samples from acute and convalescent phases originated in the United States, Italy and Spain. T cells, B-cell-depleted T cells, or PBMCs supplied cDNA or gDNA.

In terms of age and location, participants ranged from roughly 18 to 95 years and lived in under 30 US areas. Original handling: Counts of nucleated cells, estimated from reference gene primer amplification, were obtained. Produced via immunoSEQ multiplex PCR; TCRdb's table is partial and in-frame only. The D gene and trimming were derived from the DNA, and the V and J assignments and clone size from that table. The sample shows 150,000 to 200,000 clones, 70% to 85% of them seen only once. The sample comprised PBMCs or T cells enriched from blood (not recorded which). This sequence was found in a man aged 45-65 years who had recovered from COVID-19.

Here the CDR3 reads CASRGGTAYEQYF. The CDR3 nucleotides read TGTGCCAGCAGAGGAGGGACAGCTTACGAGCAGTACTTC. The chain couples TRBV11-2 to TRBJ2-7, with D maybe TRBD1 (7 bases). This CDR3 comprises 13 residues. Germline CDR1 reads SGHAT; CDR2 reads FQNNGV. Trimming cost V 6 bases and J 4 bases, with 13 bases left between them.